This paragraph reports one T cell receptor (beta chain). Other DNA sequences within the sample encode an identical CDR3. The data belong to a study of control samples from healthy donors and cancer patients. Data came from immunoSEQ multiplex PCR; TCRdb stores just in-frame clones and leaves some out. The table has 400,000 to 500,000 clones, around nine tenths seen once. The V gene's germline CDR1 is MDHEN and CDR2 SYDVKM. This CDR3 region has 14 residues. V was clipped by 3 bases and J by 3 bases, with 8 bases between them. Material: PBMCs. The chain employs TRBV28 and TRBJ2-2; D not resolved. The source of this sequence is a man aged 40-49 years with head and neck cancer. The CDR3 nucleotides read TGTGCCAGCAGTTTGAGAGGATACACCGGGGAGCTGTTTTTT. This sequence encodes CASSLRGYTGELFF.